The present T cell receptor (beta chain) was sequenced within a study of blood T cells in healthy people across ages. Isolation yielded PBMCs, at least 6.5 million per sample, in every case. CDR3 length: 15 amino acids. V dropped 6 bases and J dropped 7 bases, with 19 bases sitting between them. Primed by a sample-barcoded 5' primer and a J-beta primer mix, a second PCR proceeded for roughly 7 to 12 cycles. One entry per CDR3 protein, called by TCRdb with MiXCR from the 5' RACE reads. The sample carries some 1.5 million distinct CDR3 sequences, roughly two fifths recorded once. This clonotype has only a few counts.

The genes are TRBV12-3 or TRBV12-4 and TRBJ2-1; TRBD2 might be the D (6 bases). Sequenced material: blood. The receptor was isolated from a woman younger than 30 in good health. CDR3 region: CASSPGGSGVNEQFF. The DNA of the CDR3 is TGTGCCAGCAGCCCAGGCGGGTCGGGGGTAAATGAGCAGTTCTTC.